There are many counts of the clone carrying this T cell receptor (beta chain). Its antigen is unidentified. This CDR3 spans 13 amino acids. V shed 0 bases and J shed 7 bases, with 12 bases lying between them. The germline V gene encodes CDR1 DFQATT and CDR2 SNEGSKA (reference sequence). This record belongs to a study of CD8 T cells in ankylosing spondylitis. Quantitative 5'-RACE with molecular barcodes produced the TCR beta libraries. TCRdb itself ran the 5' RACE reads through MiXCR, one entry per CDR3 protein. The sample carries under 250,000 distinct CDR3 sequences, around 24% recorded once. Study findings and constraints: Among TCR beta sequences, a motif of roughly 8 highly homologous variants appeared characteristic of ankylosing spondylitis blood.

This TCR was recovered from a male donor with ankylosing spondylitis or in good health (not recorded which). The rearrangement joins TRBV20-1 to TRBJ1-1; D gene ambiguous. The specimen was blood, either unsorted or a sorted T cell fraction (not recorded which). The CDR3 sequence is CSARDPQTGEAFF. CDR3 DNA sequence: TGCAGTGCTAGAGATCCGCAGACCGGTGAAGCTTTCTTT.